The 7 T cell receptor beta chains presented below share a single source sample, sequenced in a study of cytomegalovirus exposure and HLA in healthy donors. Primers: 60 Vbeta forward and 13 Jbeta reverse. Using immunoSEQ multiplex PCR, the repertoire was profiled, and TCRdb retains in-frame clones only, with some absent. The table shows about 65,000 clones, with around 73% occurring only once. Sequencing used PBMCs. These receptors all stem from a girl between 10 and 17 years old in good health and CMV-seropositive.

This clone was picked up one time. The chain carries TRBV6-5 and TRBJ1-1; 7 nucleotides agree with TRBD1. The germline V gene encodes CDR1 MNHEY and CDR2 SVGAGI. Losses at the gene ends were 2 bases for V and 1 base for J; bases not matched to a gene: 7. The CDR3 spans 16 residues. CDR3 sequence: CASSYDDRVGNTEAFF. The CDR3, as DNA: TGTGCCAGCAGTTACGACGACAGGGTAGGGAACACTGAAGCTTTCTTT.

The rearrangement uses TRBV19 and TRBJ1-5; D call uncertain. V shed 3 bases and J shed 1 base, with 7 bases lying between them. The CDR3 totals 14 residues. In germline, CDR1 is LNHDA, CDR2 SQIVND (reference sequence). This CDR3 reads CASSIRTSNQPQHF. CDR3 in DNA: TGTGCCAGTAGTATTAGAACGAGCAATCAGCCCCAGCATTTT.

This chain joins TRBV10-2 and TRBJ2-1; 8 bases fit TRBD2. The CDR3 loop spans 15 amino acids. V lost 7 bases and J lost 4; bases outside the gene matches: 9. Germline CDR1 reads WSHSY; CDR2 reads SAAADI. The DNA for the CDR3 is TGCGCCAGCATCACTAGCGGACTAATGTACAATGAGCAGTTCTTC. Amino acids: CASITSGLMYNEQFF.

This rearrangement joins TRBV6-5 to TRBJ1-2, with D perhaps TRBD1 (5 bases). Germline V lookup: CDR1 MNHEY, CDR2 SVGAGI. The V gene lost 5 bases and the J gene lost 4 bases, with 11 bases spanning the gap. The CDR3 is 13 residues long. The CDR3: CASSGDSFYGYTF. The CDR3 DNA sequence: TGTGCCAGCAGTGGGGACTCCTTCTATGGCTACACCTTC.

Points on this clone: At one end the junction does not follow the germline gene, possibly because of a read error. The genes are TRBV7-7 and TRBJ2-2; 8 bases line up with TRBD1. The CDR3 contains 15 residues. From germline, CDR1 is SSHAT and CDR2 FNYEAQ (reference sequence). Here the CDR3 reads CASSRTGSGTGELFF. The CDR3 DNA reads TGTGCTAGCAGCCGGACAGGGTCGGGCACCGGGGAGCTGTTTTTT.

This chain joins TRBV5-1 and TRBJ2-5; unclear D gene. Germline lookup yields CDR1 SGHRS and CDR2 YFSETQ. The CDR3 runs to 16 residues. Trimming removed 0 bases from V and 5 bases from J, with 17 bases in between. The CDR3 coding sequence is TGCGCCAGCAGCTTGGTTAGGAAGGCACACGGGGAGACCCAGTACTTC. Encoded protein: CASSLVRKAHGETQYF.

The chain uses TRBV21-1 and TRBJ1-1; the table's D call TRBD1 went unverified against the DNA. TRBV21-1 is marked as a pseudogene. The CDR3 is 13 residues long. CDR3 in DNA: TGTGCCAGCAGCACCCGCGGACAGGGCGAGGCTTTCTTT. As protein: CASSTRGQGEAFF.